The T cell receptor (beta chain) under discussion was sequenced for a study of T cell responses to AZD1222 COVID-19 vaccine. CDR3 length: 14 residues. CDR1 MNHEY and CDR2 SVGAGI come from the germline V gene. Trimming pared 7 bases from V and 5 bases from J, leaving 15 bases between. Sequenced by immunoSEQ multiplex PCR; TCRdb stores in-frame clones only, minus some. The data show 150,000 to 200,000 clones, approximately 95% seen once. The starting material was peripheral blood, obtained on day 0 of AZD1222 vaccination. The gene calls are TRBV6-5 and TRBJ1-5, with D possibly TRBD1 on 6 matching bases. The source is an adult in good health. CDR3 sequence reads: CASNSRTAHQPQHF. The CDR3 nucleotides are TGTGCCAGCAACTCCAGGACAGCCCATCAGCCCCAGCATTTT.